This note documents a single TCR beta chain sequence. The data were obtained in a study of immune evolution from preneoplasia to lung adenocarcinoma. The V gene lost 5 bases and the J gene lost 10 bases, with 20 bases spanning the gap. CDR3 length: 14 residues. The germline V gene encodes CDR1 MDHEN and CDR2 SYDVKM. Libraries were prepared by immunoSEQ multiplex PCR; TCRdb keeps only in-frame clonotypes and omits some of them. The table records under 7,000 clones, about 81% of them present only once. V is TRBV28 and J is TRBJ1-1; no definite D call. This receptor was obtained from a person in their fifties with lung adenocarcinoma. The specimen was FFPE invasive lung adenocarcinoma tissue. CDR3 sequence: CASSLKRVYSVAFF. The CDR3 DNA follows: TGTGCCAGCAGTCTTAAGAGGGTCTATTCAGTAGCTTTCTTT.